This T cell receptor beta chain emerged from a study of OX40 agonist ivuxolimab in advanced cancers. A note on the overall study: Ivuxolimab was an agonistic, fully human IgG2 monoclonal antibody directed against OX40 (CD134), a costimulatory receptor. The paper reports the monotherapy dose-escalation portion (N of about 50 patients) of the phase I ivuxolimab trial. Prior anti-PD-1, anti-PD-L1 or anti-CTLA-4 therapy was permitted, and checkpoint inhibitors had been received by 40% to 50% of dose-escalation patients. Peripheral TCRbeta sequencing aimed to test whether ivuxolimab altered TCR sequence diversity and caused clonal T-cell expansion. Of the 52 patients in dose escalation, about 20 had hepatocellular carcinoma, some 15 had melanoma, 9 had renal cell carcinoma and 9 had head and neck cancer. Partial responses occurred in three dose-escalation patients, of whom one had hepatocellular carcinoma and two had cutaneous melanoma. In the dose-escalation cohort, 82.7% of patients were male, and the mean age was roughly 60 years, with a range of roughly 20 to 80. Intravenous ivuxolimab was administered to patients every 2 weeks at six dose levels: 0.01, 0.1, 0.3, 1.5, 3 and 10 mg/kg.

Study-wide conclusions, independent of this receptor: In the 0.1-3.0 mg/kg groups, partial responders had among the lowest normalized peripheral clonal expansion, particularly in CD8+ T cells. After ivuxolimab, expanded clones were on average more numerous among CD8+ T cells than among CD4+ T cells. Low levels of normalized T-cell clonal expansion were also seen in some patients who did not respond. Antigen specificity was not determined for the clonally expanded peripheral T cells. Clonal expansion of both CD4+ and CD8+ blood T cells was observed from baseline to week 6 at doses 0.1 to 3.0 mg/kg.

V was cut back by 0 bases and J by 2 bases, leaving a gap of 16 bases between them. CDR1 and CDR2 are read off the germline V gene as SGDLS and YYNGEE. From cysteine to phenylalanine, the CDR3 is 17 amino acids long. The CDR3 DNA has 51 bases and is translated from base 1. In the case of this clone: Its antigen target is currently unknown. Base quality data are lacking; no much larger clone is found one base away.

Patients with autoimmune disease history or receiving systemic immunosuppression were excluded from the trial. Peripheral blood for TCR sequencing was collected from all dose cohorts at baseline, on cycle 4 day 1, and on cycle 7 day 1. Samples were obtained from an open-label, multicenter, first-in-human phase I dose-escalation trial of ivuxolimab. The trial enrolled adults with locally advanced or metastatic head and neck squamous cell, hepatocellular, melanoma or renal cell carcinoma. Before TCR sequencing, CD4+ T cells and CD8+ T cells were sorted from peripheral blood as separate populations. For sequencing of the TCRbeta CDR3 region, genomic DNA was extracted from the sorted cells. TCRbeta CDR3 regions were sequenced using the immunoSEQ Assay. The table was pulled from immuneACCESS by TCRdb, which kept in-frame rearrangements only. Such tables lose some clones; where checked, under half of the loss comes from unresolved V genes, and the rest has no known cause. In all, the sample holds about 47,000 clones, and around 80% of those were seen once. The top ten hold more than 1.5% of the sample.

The material sequenced was CD4+ or CD8+ T cells sorted from blood, taken in a trial of the OX40 agonist ivuxolimab. The V and J segments used are TRBV9 and TRBJ2-3, with TRBD1 as a weak D call on 6 bases. This TCR was recovered from an adult with an advanced solid tumor such as melanoma, head and neck, liver or kidney cancer. The DNA sequence follows: TGTGCCAGCAGCGTAGAAGGACCGGGACAAATCACAGATACGCAGTATTTT. This translates into CASSVEGPGQITDTQYF.